Shown below are 19 T cell receptor beta chains from a single sample sequenced in a study of blood T cell repertoires in COVID-19. Profiling relied on immunoSEQ multiplex PCR, and the TCRdb table lists in-frame clones only, not all of them. The sample gives hundreds of thousands of clones, over 75% of which show up once; 1.1% is in the top ten. Source material: PBMCs or T cells enriched from blood (not recorded which). The receptors derive from a young man who had recovered from COVID-19.

This rearrangement joins TRBV3-1 (or the pseudogene TRBV3-2) to TRBJ2-4; no clear D. Per germline, CDR1 LGHDT and CDR2 YNNKEL (reference sequence). V lost 6 bases to trimming and J lost 1 base, with 10 bases between them. The CDR3 spans 14 residues. CDR3 nucleotides: TGTGCCAGCAGTTACAGTTCCGCCAAAAACATTCAGTACTTC. This gives the protein CASSYSSAKNIQYF.

The chain is built from TRBV6-5 and TRBJ1-2; D perhaps matches TRBD1 (6 bases). Germline lookup yields CDR1 MNHEY and CDR2 SVGAGI. The V gene lost 7 bases and the J gene lost 7 bases, with 13 bases spanning the gap. The CDR3 is 12 amino acids. CDR3 nucleotides: TGTGCCAGCATGGACAGCCGGGGTGGCTACACCTTC. This encodes CASMDSRGGYTF.

The rearrangement uses TRBV12-3 or TRBV12-4 and TRBJ1-1; D is unresolved. The V and J ends lost 6 bases and 8 bases respectively, with 13 bases between them. The CDR3 consists of 12 residues. The CDR3 spells CASRSGRKEAFF. CDR3 nucleotides: TGTGCCAGCAGGAGCGGACGGAAGGAAGCTTTCTTT.

This clone occurred a few times. This chain connects TRBV11-3 to TRBJ2-6; no firm D call. This CDR3 has 13 amino acids. The V end was cut by 5 bases, the J end by 8 bases, with 10 bases between. Germline V CDR1 and CDR2: SGHNT, YENEEA. This chain's CDR3 is CASSRIGSNVLTF. DNA of the CDR3: TGTGCCAGCAGCCGGATCGGGTCCAACGTCCTGACTTTC.

This rearrangement joins TRBV7-2 to TRBJ1-1; no clear D. The germline V gene has CDR1 SGHTA and CDR2 FQGNSA. The germline V and J ends were trimmed by 5 bases and 6 bases, with 10 bases remaining between them. This CDR3 spans 12 amino acids. CDR3 bases: TGTGCCAGCAGCCCGGGGAGGGCTGAAGCTTTCTTT. Amino acids: CASSPGRAEAFF. Full variable domain (rest looked up from reference TRBV7-2 and TRBJ1-1): GAGVSQSPSNKVTEKGKDVELRCDPISGHTALYWYRQSLGQGLEFLIYFQGNSAPDKSGLPSDRFSAERTGGSVSTLTIQRTQQEDSAVYLCASSPGRAEAFFGQGTRLTVV.

This chain joins TRBV7-9 and TRBJ1-5; no definite D call. The germline CDR1 and CDR2 sequences are SEHNR and FQNEAQ (reference sequence). The CDR3 contains 14 residues. V lost 2 bases and J 1 base, leaving 6 bases between the germline ends. CDR3 nucleotide sequence: TGTGCCAGCAGCTTAAGCTCAAGCAATCAGCCCCAGCATTTT. Protein: CASSLSSSNQPQHF.

The V call is TRBV30, the J call TRBJ2-5; D is possibly TRBD1 (5 bases). Trimming took off 0 bases at V and 0 bases at J, with 8 bases between the two ends. This CDR3 has 14 residues. CDR1 and CDR2 (germline): GTSNPN, SVGIG (reference sequence). The CDR3 is CAWSVRGYQETQYF. The CDR3 DNA sequence: TGTGCCTGGAGTGTAAGGGGCTACCAAGAGACCCAGTACTTC.

The chain has TRBV11-2 and TRBJ1-5; TRBD1 might be the D (6 bases). The CDR3 has 17 residues. Germline V gene data show CDR1 as SGHAT and CDR2 as FQNNGV. Trimming took off 5 bases at V and 2 bases at J, with 19 bases between the two ends. The chain's CDR3 is CASSPSSGAVRNQPQHF. In nucleotides, the CDR3 is TGTGCCAGCAGCCCTAGCTCAGGGGCTGTGCGCAATCAGCCCCAGCATTTT.

V and J are TRBV11-2 and TRBJ2-7; 8 bases fit TRBD2. CDR3 size: 14 residues. Losses at the gene ends were 7 bases for V and 0 bases for J; bases not matched to a gene: 5. The germline CDR1 and CDR2 sequences are SGHAT and FQNNGV. The CDR3, as DNA: TGTGCCAGCACCGTAGCGGGACACTCCTACGAGCAGTACTTC. This encodes CASTVAGHSYEQYF.

Comment on this clone: At one of its ends the junction is not consistent with the germline gene, which may arise from a read error. This chain uses TRBV7-7 with TRBJ2-2; unclear D gene. Germline CDR1 SSHAT, CDR2 FNYEAQ (reference sequence). This CDR3 contains 13 residues. The CDR3 here is CASSLVGDGELFF. The DNA for the CDR3 is TGTGCTAGCAGCTTAGTGGGCGATGGGGAGCTGTTTTTT.

V gene TRBV12-3 or TRBV12-4 combines with J gene TRBJ1-1; no firm D call. V gave up 6 bases and J gave up 5 bases, with 13 bases separating them. The CDR3 has 13 residues. The CDR3 DNA follows: TGTGCCAGCAGCCGGACGGCGGGAACTGAAGCTTTCTTT. It encodes CASSRTAGTEAFF.

The chain employs TRBV29-1 and TRBJ2-7; 11 positions match TRBD2. This CDR3 has 14 amino acids. V trimming: 6 bases; J trimming: 4 bases; junction bases outside the gene matches: 8. CDR1 and CDR2 from the germline V gene are SQVTM and ANQGSEA. The CDR3 is CSVEGLAEPYEQYF. CDR3 sequence (DNA): TGCAGCGTGGAGGGACTAGCGGAACCTTACGAGCAGTACTTC.

V and J are TRBV9 and TRBJ1-3; 10 bases match TRBD1. The V gene's germline CDR1 is SGDLS and CDR2 YYNGEE. The CDR3 is 17 residues long. V lost 4 bases to trimming and J lost 2 bases; unmatched junction nucleotides: 9. CDR3 residues: CASSPSRGQGPGNTIYF. The CDR3 DNA reads as TGTGCCAGCAGCCCAAGTAGGGGACAGGGGCCTGGAAACACCATATATTTT.

The rearrangement joins TRBV6-5 to TRBJ1-1, with a possible D match to TRBD1 (5 bases). Germline assignment: CDR1 MNHEY and CDR2 SVGAGI. V gave up 2 bases and J gave up 5 bases, with 18 bases separating them. The CDR3 is 16 amino acids. This chain's CDR3 is CASSYPGLNPITEAFF. CDR3 nucleotides: TGTGCCAGCAGTTACCCGGGACTGAACCCCATTACTGAAGCTTTCTTT.

The genes are TRBV25-1 and TRBJ2-1, with 8 bases that match TRBD2. The CDR3 runs to 16 residues. Germline V gene sequence: CDR1 MGHDK, CDR2 SYGVNS. V dropped 1 base and J dropped 12; count of bases not matched to a gene: 14. CDR3 sequence (DNA): TGTGCCAGCAGTGAATCTTTCGGGACTAGTTTTGTCGTGCAGTTCTTC. Protein: CASSESFGTSFVVQFF.

This clone appeared many times. The rearrangement uses TRBV6-1 and TRBJ1-3; TRBD1 matches at 7 bases. The CDR3 is 15 residues long. Germline V gene lookup returns CDR1 MNHNS and CDR2 SASEGT. V lost 3 bases to trimming and J lost 3 bases; unmatched junction nucleotides: 5. The CDR3 nucleotides are TGTGCCAGCAGTGACATTAGACAGGGTGGAAACACCATATATTTT. This codes for CASSDIRQGGNTIYF.

This sequence joins TRBV28 and TRBJ1-6; 9 bases line up with TRBD1. Germline V gene sequence: CDR1 MDHEN, CDR2 SYDVKM. This CDR3 region has 16 residues. The trim removed 6 bases at V and 8 bases at J, leaving 11 bases unmatched. The DNA of the CDR3 is TGTGCCAGCAGGAGGACAGGGGCTCCCCGGGATTCACCCCTCCACTTT. Its protein is CASRRTGAPRDSPLHF.

The chain joins TRBV28 to TRBJ1-2, with 7 bases lining up with TRBD1. With V trimmed by 4 bases and J by 6 bases, 8 bases remained unmatched. The CDR3 has 14 amino acids. Germline assignment: CDR1 MDHEN and CDR2 SYDVKM. The CDR3 DNA follows: TGTGCCAGCAGTTACGGAGACAGGGTCGATGGCTACACCTTC. It translates to CASSYGDRVDGYTF.

The genes are TRBV5-1 and TRBJ2-5; tentatively, D is TRBD2 (6 bases). The CDR3 loop spans 15 amino acids. Germline V gives CDR1 SGHRS, CDR2 YFSETQ. Trimming left V 4 bases short and J 4 bases short, with 17 bases between. Here the CDR3 DNA reads TGCGCCAGCAGCCCCTTTCCGGGAGAATTAGAGACCCAGTACTTC. Encoded protein: CASSPFPGELETQYF. Looking up the rest from reference TRBV5-1 and TRBJ2-5 gives the full variable domain: KAGVTQTPRYLIKTRGQQVTLSCSPISGHRSVSWYQQTPGQGLQFLFEYFSETQRNKGNFPGRFSGRQFSNSRSEMNVSTLELGDSALYLCASSPFPGELETQYFGPGTRLLVL.